These 3 T cell receptor beta chains originate from one sample sequenced in a study of T cell repertoires in cytomegalovirus infection. From the reads, TCRdb called clonotypes with MiXCR, one entry per CDR3 protein. In the table there are over 250,000 distinct CDR3 sequences, about 23% of which are singletons. The specimen was PBMCs. The receptors come from a human donor in good health (CMV status not recorded). Some clones in this sample may be carry-over from other donors' samples.

This clonotype was recorded at least ten times. One junction end does not reproduce the germline sequence, and a read error may be involved. The chain recombines TRBV7-2 with TRBJ1-5; D may be TRBD1 (6 bases). This CDR3 spans 15 amino acids. CDR1 SGHTA and CDR2 FQGNSA come from the germline V gene. The CDR3 DNA reads as TGTGCCAGCAGCTGGGCCCCTGGGGGCCATCAGTCCCAGCATTTT. This encodes CASSWAPGGHQSQHF.

The sample holds many counts of this clonotype. This chain connects TRBV11-2 to TRBJ2-7; no clear D. This CDR3 is built from 15 residues. Germline CDR1 SGHAT, CDR2 FQNNGV. The V gene lost 2 bases and the J gene lost 3 bases, with 14 bases spanning the gap. The CDR3 protein is CASSLKSWWDYEQYF. CDR3 sequence (DNA): TGTGCCAGCAGCTTAAAATCGTGGTGGGACTACGAGCAGTACTTC. Supplemented by reference TRBV11-2 and TRBJ2-7, the full variable domain reads EAGVAQSPRYKIIEKRQSVAFWCNPISGHATLYWYQQILGQGPKLLIQFQNNGVVDDSQLPKDRFSAERLKGVDSTLKIQPAKLEDSAVYLCASSLKSWWDYEQYFGPGTRLTVT.

This clonotype was seen only a few times. The chain carries TRBV20-1 and TRBJ2-4, with 7 nucleotides matching TRBD1. CDR3 length: 18 residues. V gave up 3 bases and J gave up 1 base; unmatched junction bases: 15. The germline gives CDR1 DFQATT, CDR2 SNEGSKA (reference sequence). The CDR3 reads CSARATSGQSVAKNIQYF. CDR3 DNA: TGCAGTGCTAGGGCCACCTCGGGACAGAGCGTGGCCAAAAACATTCAGTACTTC.